This entry lists 31 T cell receptor beta chains sequenced from one sample in a study of OX40 agonist ivuxolimab in advanced cancers. Profiling relied on immunoSEQ multiplex PCR, and the TCRdb table lists in-frame clones only, not all of them. The table has 20,000 to 25,000 clones, approximately 86% seen once; the top ten hold 20% to 30%. The sequencing used CD4+ or CD8+ T cells sorted from blood, collected in a trial of the OX40 agonist ivuxolimab. These receptors originate from an adult with an advanced solid tumor such as melanoma, head and neck, liver or kidney cancer.

The V call is TRBV9, the J call TRBJ1-6, with TRBD1 matching 9 bases. The CDR3 has 14 amino acids. V lost 4 bases and J lost 12; bases outside the gene matches: 8. Germline V gene sequence: CDR1 SGDLS, CDR2 YYNGEE. The CDR3 loop is CASSSSRTGEPLHF. The CDR3 coding sequence is TGTGCCAGCAGCTCGAGCCGGACAGGGGAACCCCTCCACTTT.

The chain links TRBV27 to TRBJ2-1, with D unclear. Trimming removed 5 bases from V and 4 bases from J, with 21 bases in between. The CDR3 is made up of 17 amino acids. Germline lookup yields CDR1 MNHEY and CDR2 SMNVEV (reference sequence). In nucleotides, the CDR3 is TGTGCCAGCAGTGCAACCCCCCCCCGCCTACCATACAATGAGCAGTTCTTC. It yields the protein CASSATPPRLPYNEQFF.

This clone has a single count. The chain couples TRBV30 to TRBJ2-7, with 11 bases lining up with TRBD2. CDR1 and CDR2 (germline): GTSNPN, SVGIG (reference sequence). The CDR3 contains 15 residues. The trim removed 5 bases at V and 3 bases at J, leaving 9 bases unmatched. This chain's CDR3 is CAWSPGLAEDYEQYF. DNA of the CDR3: TGTGCCTGGTCTCCGGGACTAGCGGAGGACTACGAGCAGTACTTC.

This chain joins TRBV15 and TRBJ1-1, with a possible D match to TRBD1 (6 bases). Trimming stripped 1 base from V and 0 bases from J, with 9 bases between. The CDR3 is made up of 15 amino acids. Germline-derived CDR1 and CDR2 are LNHNV and YYDKDF (reference sequence). CDR3 loop: CATSRGRGMNTEAFF. CDR3 sequence (DNA): TGTGCCACCAGCAGAGGAAGGGGGATGAACACTGAAGCTTTCTTT.

This clone was seen only a few times. This chain joins TRBV13 and TRBJ2-4; no firm D call. Germline CDR1 reads PRHDT; CDR2 reads FYEKMQ (reference sequence). The CDR3 extends over 15 amino acids. With 8 bases removed from V and 0 bases from J, the gap between germline ends came to 14 bases. The CDR3 DNA is TGTGCCAGCGGAAACATATACTTAGCCAAAAACATTCAGTACTTC. Amino acids: CASGNIYLAKNIQYF.

The rearrangement joins TRBV2 to TRBJ1-1; D not resolved. Germline CDR1 and CDR2: SNHLY and FYNNEI. The CDR3 loop spans 13 amino acids. With 7 bases removed from V and 0 bases from J, the gap between germline ends came to 9 bases. The CDR3 loop reads CASMAGMNTEAFF. The CDR3 DNA is TGTGCCAGCATGGCCGGGATGAACACTGAAGCTTTCTTT.

This chain links TRBV7-9 with TRBJ1-1; no definite D call. Trimming removed 5 bases at V and 4 bases at J, with 5 bases between. The CDR3 contains 11 residues. CDR1 and CDR2 (germline): SEHNR, FQNEAQ (reference sequence). The CDR3 reads CASSPGTEAFF. The CDR3 DNA reads as TGTGCCAGCAGCCCGGGCACTGAAGCTTTCTTT.

This chain's CDR3 is CASSLAGETYNSPLHF. The CDR3 coding sequence is TGTGCCAGCAGCTTAGCAGGGGAGACCTATAATTCACCCCTCCACTTT. The gene calls are TRBV13 and TRBJ1-6, with a tentative D call TRBD1 (6 bases). The V gene's germline CDR1 is PRHDT and CDR2 FYEKMQ (reference sequence). V shed 1 base and J shed 2 bases, with 9 bases lying between them. The CDR3 totals 16 residues.

The V gene is TRBV5-1, the J gene TRBJ2-4; D unresolved. V was cut by 2 bases and J by 0 bases, with 6 bases left in between. This CDR3 spans 14 amino acids. CDR1 and CDR2 (germline): SGHRS, YFSETQ. The CDR3 region is CASSFELAKNIQYF. Here the CDR3 DNA reads TGCGCCAGCAGCTTCGAATTAGCCAAAAACATTCAGTACTTC.

This clone was detected only once. CDR3 amino acids: CASSPRTRPQETQYF. The CDR3 DNA is TGTGCCAGCAGCCCCCGGACTAGGCCACAAGAGACCCAGTACTTC. The rearrangement uses TRBV27 and TRBJ2-5; 7 bases fit TRBD2. J gave up 2 bases and V 6 bases, and 9 bases lay outside the gene matches. Per germline, CDR1 MNHEY and CDR2 SMNVEV (reference sequence). The CDR3 consists of 15 residues.

The chain is built from TRBV27 and TRBJ2-7; TRBD1 or TRBD2 may be the D gene (6 bases each). Germline-derived CDR1 and CDR2 are MNHEY and SMNVEV (reference sequence). V was clipped by 7 bases and J by 2 bases, with 27 bases between them. The CDR3 is 18 residues long. The CDR3, as DNA: TGTGCCAGCAACCCCCGAATGCCCGGGACAAGGGAGGCCTACGAGCAGTACTTC. Its protein is CASNPRMPGTREAYEQYF.

This clone was counted between two and nine times. J is TRBJ2-1 and V is TRBV11-2; D might be TRBD1 or TRBD2, each matching 5 bases. The CDR3 spans 16 residues. Germline V CDR1 and CDR2: SGHAT, FQNNGV. The ends were cut back, 2 bases at V and 7 bases at J, with 18 bases in the middle. The CDR3 protein is CASSLLGGGFLNEQFF. In DNA, the CDR3 is TGTGCCAGCAGCTTACTCGGTGGGGGATTCCTTAATGAGCAGTTCTTC.

This clone was counted only a few times. Written as DNA, the CDR3 is TGCGCCAGCAGCCCGGAAGGGACAGGGGGCGCGGAGACCCAGTACTTC. Its protein is CASSPEGTGGAETQYF. This chain joins TRBV4-1 and TRBJ2-5, with 12 bases fitting TRBD1. The trim removed 4 bases at V and 5 bases at J, leaving 8 bases unmatched. This CDR3 is built from 16 residues. Germline CDR1 and CDR2: MGHRA and YSYEKL.

J is TRBJ1-1 and V is TRBV4-3; unclear D gene. The CDR3 extends over 15 amino acids. The germline V and J ends were trimmed by 3 bases and 4 bases, with 15 bases remaining between them. Looked up from germline, CDR1 is LGHNA and CDR2 is YSLEER. This CDR3 reads CASSQRPGKGTEAFF. The CDR3 DNA follows: TGCGCCAGCAGCCAGAGGCCGGGCAAGGGCACTGAAGCTTTCTTT.

The chain has TRBV6-6 and TRBJ2-3; tentatively, D is TRBD2 (5 bases). The CDR3 has 15 residues. Trimming took off 5 bases at V and 0 bases at J, with 12 bases between the two ends. The germline gives CDR1 MNHNY, CDR2 SVGAGI (reference sequence). The CDR3 DNA reads as TGTGCCAGCAGTACCCTGGACTTTAGCACAGATACGCAGTATTTT. Its protein product is CASSTLDFSTDTQYF.

The gene calls are TRBV19 and TRBJ2-7; a weak D match, TRBD1 (6 bases). Trimming shortened V by 0 bases and J by 2 bases, and 14 bases separated the two germline ends. The CDR3 contains 16 residues. CDR1 is LNHDA and CDR2 is SQIVND in the germline V gene (reference sequence). Here the CDR3 DNA reads TGTGCCAGTAGTATAGAGATTGGGACACTGGCCTACGAGCAGTACTTC. Translated, it gives CASSIEIGTLAYEQYF.

This clone was recorded once. The CDR3 DNA reads TGTGCCACCCCCCGGACTAGGCTCAATGAGCAGTTCTTC. Translating gives CATPRTRLNEQFF. The chain is built from TRBV2 and TRBJ2-1; 7 nucleotides line up with TRBD2. With 10 bases clipped from V and 6 bases from J, the junction kept 9 bases outside the gene matches. CDR1 and CDR2 from the germline V gene are SNHLY and FYNNEI. This CDR3 spans 13 amino acids.

This rearrangement joins TRBV7-3 to TRBJ2-1; D assignment may be TRBD1 or TRBD2 (5 bases each). Trimming removed 2 bases from V and 4 bases from J, with 15 bases in between. Germline CDR1 and CDR2: SGHTA and FQGTGA. CDR3 length equals 16 residues. DNA of the CDR3: TGTGCCAGCAGCTTATGGGGCAGGGCGGGTTACAATGAGCAGTTCTTC. Translated, it gives CASSLWGRAGYNEQFF. Variable domain in full (rest from reference TRBV7-3 and TRBJ2-1): GAGVSQTPSNKVTEKGKYVELRCDPISGHTALYWYRQSLGQGPEFLIYFQGTGAADDSGLPNDRFFAVRPEGSVSTLKIQRTERGDSAVYLCASSLWGRAGYNEQFFGPGTRLTVL.

V and J are TRBV7-9 and TRBJ2-2; tentative D call: TRBD2 (5 bases). Per the germline V gene, CDR1 is SEHNR and CDR2 is FQNEAQ (reference sequence). The CDR3 is made up of 18 amino acids. Deletions cut 1 base from V and 2 bases from J, with 17 bases between. The CDR3, as DNA: TGTGCCAGCAGCTTAGGGTGGTCCGGACTTCTTAACACCGGGGAGCTGTTTTTT. Protein product: CASSLGWSGLLNTGELFF.

The gene calls are TRBV5-6 and TRBJ2-7; unclear D gene. The CDR3 extends over 13 amino acids. Trimming took off 2 bases at V and 2 bases at J, with 8 bases between the two ends. Germline V gene data show CDR1 as SGHDT and CDR2 as YYEEEE. The DNA for the CDR3 is TGTGCCAGCAGCTTAGGACGACCCTACGAGCAGTACTTC. Its translation: CASSLGRPYEQYF.

In DNA, the CDR3 is TGTGCCAGCAGCGAACGACAGGGCCCCTACGAGCAGTACTTC. This gives the protein CASSERQGPYEQYF. The chain carries TRBV7-9 and TRBJ2-7, with TRBD1 identical over 7 bases. V gave up 5 bases and J gave up 2 bases; unmatched junction bases: 6. CDR1 and CDR2 (germline): SEHNR, FQNEAQ (reference sequence). CDR3 length equals 14 residues.

This clone was counted between two and nine times. The chain employs TRBV4-3 and TRBJ2-6; 8 nucleotides agree with TRBD2. With 1 base clipped from V and 0 bases from J, the junction kept 5 bases outside the gene matches. This CDR3 spans 18 amino acids. The germline V gene encodes CDR1 LGHNA and CDR2 YSLEER. This CDR3 is CASSQVASGYSGANVLTF. The CDR3 bases are TGCGCCAGCAGCCAAGTTGCTAGCGGGTACTCTGGGGCCAACGTCCTGACTTTC.

This sequence joins TRBV9 and TRBJ2-3; possibly TRBD2 for D (6 bases). Germline V lookup: CDR1 SGDLS, CDR2 YYNGEE. Trimming left V 4 bases short and J 4 bases short, with 13 bases between. The CDR3 length is 14 residues. The CDR3 coding sequence is TGTGCCAGCAGCTCGGGACTTAACCCAGATACGCAGTATTTT. Translating gives CASSSGLNPDTQYF.

The chain uses TRBV27 and TRBJ2-2; D not certain. Germline V gives CDR1 MNHEY, CDR2 SMNVEV (reference sequence). With 2 bases removed from V and 8 bases from J, the gap between germline ends came to 12 bases. CDR3 length: 14 residues. The CDR3 nucleotides read TGTGCCAGCAGTTTAGAGTGGGGAACGGGGGAGCTGTTTTTT. This gives the protein CASSLEWGTGELFF.

This rearrangement joins TRBV29-1 to TRBJ2-7; unclear D gene. The V gene's germline CDR1 is SQVTM and CDR2 ANQGSEA. The CDR3 sequence is 12 residues long. The ends were cut back, 7 bases at V and 3 bases at J, with 13 bases in the middle. Here the CDR3 reads CSGGFMGYEQYF. The CDR3 DNA follows: TGCAGCGGGGGTTTTATGGGCTACGAGCAGTACTTC.

The rearrangement links TRBV10-3 to TRBJ1-2; possible D gene TRBD1, 5 bases. From germline, CDR1 is ENHRY and CDR2 SYGVKD. The CDR3 is 15 residues long. Trimming cost V 0 bases and J 4 bases, with 12 bases left between them. The CDR3 bases are TGTGCCATCAGTGAGTCGGGACTCCAAGGCTATGGCTACACCTTC. It translates to CAISESGLQGYGYTF.

The genes are TRBV4-2 and TRBJ2-1; D not certain. CDR1 LGHNA and CDR2 YNFKEQ come from the germline V gene. The CDR3 length is 15 residues. V lost 4 bases and J lost 4, with 14 bases in between. The CDR3 here is CASSPSRTMYNEQFF. In nucleotides, the CDR3 is TGTGCCAGCAGCCCCAGCCGAACGATGTACAATGAGCAGTTCTTC.

The V and J genes are TRBV6-1 and TRBJ1-4; maybe TRBD1 (5 bases). Trimming took 6 bases from V and 6 from J, leaving 5 bases between them. The germline gives CDR1 MNHNS, CDR2 SASEGT. The CDR3 runs to 11 residues. CDR3 nucleotide sequence: TGTGCCAGCAGGGGGGATGAAAAACTGTTTTTT. Translated, it gives CASRGDEKLFF.

The J gene is TRBJ1-2, the V gene TRBV4-3; no definite D call. The germline gives CDR1 LGHNA, CDR2 YSLEER. V was trimmed by 1 base and J by 0 bases, leaving 9 bases between them. CDR3 length equals 15 residues. This chain's CDR3 is CASSQARSANYGYTF. DNA for the CDR3: TGCGCCAGCAGCCAAGCTCGATCGGCTAACTATGGCTACACCTTC.

Note on this clone: Within the sample, other DNA sequences also encode this same CDR3. V gene TRBV7-6 combines with J gene TRBJ2-7; D gene unclear. Germline V gene lookup returns CDR1 SGHVS and CDR2 FNYEAQ. Trimming took off 1 base at V and 4 bases at J, with 8 bases between the two ends. The CDR3 is made up of 13 amino acids. As DNA, the CDR3 is TGTGCCAGCAGCTTAGGAGAAGTTTACGAGCAGTACTTC. It specifies CASSLGEVYEQYF. Based on the CDR3 plus reference TRBV7-6 and TRBJ2-7, the full variable domain is GAGVSQSPRYKVTKRGQDVALRCDPISGHVSLYWYRQALGQGPEFLTYFNYEAQQDKSGLPNDRFSAERPEGSISTLTIQRTEQRDSAMYRCASSLGEVYEQYFGPGTRLTVT.

The chain has TRBV2 and TRBJ1-4; 8 positions agree with TRBD1. Germline CDR1 reads SNHLY; CDR2 reads FYNNEI. V lost 6 bases and J lost 11; bases outside the gene matches: 5. This CDR3 comprises 12 residues. CDR3 protein: CASRPDRVKLFF. The CDR3 nucleotides read TGTGCCAGCAGACCGGACAGGGTTAAACTGTTTTTT.